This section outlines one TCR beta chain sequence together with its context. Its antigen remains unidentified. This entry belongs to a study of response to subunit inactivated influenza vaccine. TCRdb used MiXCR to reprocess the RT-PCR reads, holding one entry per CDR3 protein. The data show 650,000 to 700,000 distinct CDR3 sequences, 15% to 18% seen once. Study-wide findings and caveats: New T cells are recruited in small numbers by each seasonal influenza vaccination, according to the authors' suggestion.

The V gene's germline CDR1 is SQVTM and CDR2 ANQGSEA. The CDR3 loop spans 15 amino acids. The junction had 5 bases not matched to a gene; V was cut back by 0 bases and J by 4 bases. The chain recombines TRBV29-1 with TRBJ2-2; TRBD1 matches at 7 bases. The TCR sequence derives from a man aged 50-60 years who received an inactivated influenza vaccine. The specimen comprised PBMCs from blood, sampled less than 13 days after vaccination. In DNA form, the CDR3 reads TGCAGCGTTGAAGATCTACAGGGGCGCACCGGGGAGCTGTTTTTT. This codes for CSVEDLQGRTGELFF.